One and the same sample provided the 20 T cell receptor beta chains below, sequenced in a study of T-cell memory formation after mild COVID-19. TCRdb fed the 5' RACE reads into MiXCR, producing one record per CDR3 protein. The sample lists fewer than 75,000 distinct CDR3 sequences, 9% to 15% occurring once. The material sequenced was PBMCs or a T cell subset sorted from them (not recorded which). These receptor sequences come from a man younger than 35 who had mild COVID-19 (a few samples of this study predate the infection). Cell type and time point are not known.

This clonotype has more than one count but fewer than ten. CDR3 region: CASSQEYSSPGELFF. The CDR3 DNA reads TGTGCCAGCAGCCAAGAGTATTCTAGCCCCGGGGAGCTGTTTTTT. The V call is TRBV4-2, the J call TRBJ2-2, with D perhaps matching TRBD2 (5 bases). V lost 0 bases, J lost 6 bases, and 11 bases lay in between. In germline, CDR1 is LGHNA, CDR2 YNFKEQ. This CDR3 comprises 15 residues.

The chain links TRBV28 to TRBJ1-4, with 8 bases lining up with TRBD1. Germline V gene lookup returns CDR1 MDHEN and CDR2 SYDVKM. After removal of 1 base from V and 8 bases from J, the junction contained 3 bases not matched to a gene. This CDR3 is 14 amino acids long. DNA of the CDR3: TGTGCCAGCAGTTTATCCCGGACAGGGGAAAAACTGTTTTTT. This codes for CASSLSRTGEKLFF. Supplemented by reference TRBV28 and TRBJ1-4, the full variable domain reads DVKVTQSSRYLVKRTGEKVFLECVQDMDHENMFWYRQDPGLGLRLIYFSYDVKMKEKGDIPEGYSVSREKKERFSLILESASTNQTSMYLCASSLSRTGEKLFFGSGTQLSVL.

There are many counts of this clonotype. The rearrangement joins TRBV5-1 to TRBJ2-5, with D uncertain. V lost 0 bases to trimming and J lost 1 base, with 10 bases between them. The CDR3 loop spans 15 amino acids. Germline assignment: CDR1 SGHRS and CDR2 YFSETQ. CDR3 DNA sequence: TGCGCCAGCAGCTTGGTTCAGGCAGGCCAAGAGACCCAGTACTTC. It is translated as CASSLVQAGQETQYF. Together with reference TRBV5-1 and TRBJ2-5, the CDR3 gives the full variable domain: KAGVTQTPRYLIKTRGQQVTLSCSPISGHRSVSWYQQTPGQGLQFLFEYFSETQRNKGNFPGRFSGRQFSNSRSEMNVSTLELGDSALYLCASSLVQAGQETQYFGPGTRLLVL.

This clonotype has more than one count but fewer than ten. The V gene is TRBV12-3 or TRBV12-4, the J gene TRBJ2-3; unclear D gene. V lost 6 bases to trimming and J lost 4 bases, with 8 bases between them. The CDR3 has 12 amino acids. CDR3 loop: CASSPGADTQYF. The CDR3, as DNA: TGTGCCAGCAGCCCCGGTGCAGATACGCAGTATTTT.

The chain joins TRBV5-1 to TRBJ2-1; 10 bases agree with TRBD2. Germline values: CDR1 SGHRS, CDR2 YFSETQ. The CDR3 runs 15 residues. V trimming: 0 bases; J trimming: 9 bases; junction bases outside the gene matches: 6. Written as DNA, the CDR3 is TGCGCCAGCAGCTTGGGAGCGGGGGGGCCCGGTGAGCAGTTCTTC. The encoded protein is CASSLGAGGPGEQFF.

This clonotype was found a few times. The genes are TRBV12-3 or TRBV12-4 and TRBJ2-1, with 9 bases lining up with TRBD1. The junction had 11 bases not matched to a gene; V was cut back by 2 bases and J by 9 bases. The CDR3 has 16 amino acids. Here the CDR3 reads CASSLNRDRVRREQFF. The CDR3 DNA reads TGTGCCAGCAGTTTAAACCGGGACAGGGTGCGTCGTGAGCAGTTCTTC.

V and J are TRBV7-3 and TRBJ2-1; D remains ambiguous. The V and J ends lost 3 bases and 0 bases respectively, with 9 bases between them. The length of the CDR3 is 15 residues. Germline V gene sequence: CDR1 SGHTA, CDR2 FQGTGA. CDR3 sequence reads: CASSLGWSSYNEQFF. CDR3 sequence (DNA): TGTGCCAGCAGCTTGGGTTGGAGCTCCTACAATGAGCAGTTCTTC.

This clonotype occurred many times. The chain recombines TRBV11-2 with TRBJ2-5; D may be TRBD1 or TRBD2 (5 bases each). Trimming pared 5 bases from V and 3 bases from J, leaving 16 bases between. Germline V gene lookup returns CDR1 SGHAT and CDR2 FQNNGV. There are 15 residues in the CDR3. CDR3 protein: CASSPGGRLEETQYF. The CDR3 bases are TGTGCCAGCAGCCCTGGGGGACGACTTGAAGAGACCCAGTACTTC.

This clonotype occurred many times. V usage is TRBV11-2 and J usage is TRBJ2-2; TRBD2 matches 8 bases. Trimming took 1 base from V and 2 from J; bases not matched to a gene: 6. CDR1 SGHAT and CDR2 FQNNGV come from the germline V gene. This CDR3 region has 17 residues. In nucleotides, the CDR3 is TGTGCCAGCAGCTTAGTGACCAGCGGGGGTAACACCGGGGAGCTGTTTTTT. Its protein is CASSLVTSGGNTGELFF.

This clonotype was counted a few times. This sequence joins TRBV6-2 or TRBV6-3 and TRBJ2-1, with 9 bases that match TRBD2. Germline lookup yields CDR1 MNHEY and CDR2 SVGEGT. The junction had 7 bases not matched to a gene; V was cut back by 4 bases and J by 9 bases. The CDR3 consists of 14 residues. CDR3: CASSFLAGTGEQFF. The CDR3 nucleotides read TGTGCCAGCAGTTTCCTAGCGGGGACGGGTGAGCAGTTCTTC.

This rearrangement joins TRBV5-4 to TRBJ1-1, with D possibly TRBD1 on 5 matching bases. The CDR3 sequence is 13 residues long. Germline V gene sequence: CDR1 SGHNT, CDR2 YYREEE (reference sequence). V was pared by 0 bases and J by 4 bases, with 7 bases between. CDR3 loop: CASSLEGVTEAFF. CDR3 in DNA: TGTGCCAGCAGCTTGGAAGGGGTCACTGAAGCTTTCTTT.

This clonotype showed up just a few times. The genes are TRBV7-2 and TRBJ2-3; D is ambiguous. The germline CDR1 and CDR2 sequences are SGHTA and FQGNSA. The V and J ends lost 0 bases and 2 bases respectively, with 6 bases between them. The CDR3 sequence is 14 residues long. Here the CDR3 DNA reads TGTGCCAGCAGCTTAGCACCGCACACAGATACGCAGTATTTT. Protein sequence: CASSLAPHTDTQYF.

This clonotype has a handful of counts. The J gene is TRBJ1-4, the V gene TRBV9, with TRBD1 matching 10 bases. CDR3 length: 15 amino acids. Germline CDR1 SGDLS, CDR2 YYNGEE. J was trimmed by 5 bases and V by 4 bases; bases with no gene match: 5. The CDR3 DNA reads as TGTGCCAGCAGCTCCAGGGACAGGGGAAATGAAAAACTGTTTTTT. Encoded protein: CASSSRDRGNEKLFF.

This clonotype was counted only a few times. The chain employs TRBV20-1 and TRBJ2-7, with D maybe TRBD1 (5 bases). Per germline, CDR1 DFQATT and CDR2 SNEGSKA (reference sequence). Trimming shortened V by 6 bases and J by 6 bases, and 15 bases separated the two germline ends. The CDR3 has 12 residues. CDR3 amino acids: CSAASTVIEQYF. CDR3 in DNA: TGCAGTGCCGCGTCGACAGTAATCGAGCAGTACTTC.

Points on this clonotype: A much larger clone lies a single base off, so this may be a read error. CDR3 loop: CASSFYTGELFF. Here the CDR3 DNA reads TGTGCCAGCAGCTTTTACACCGGGGAGCTGTTTTTT. This rearrangement joins TRBV7-2 to TRBJ2-2; D is ambiguous. V shed 3 bases and J shed 3 bases, with 2 bases lying between them. Germline V lookup: CDR1 SGHTA, CDR2 FQGNSA. This CDR3 spans 12 amino acids. Full variable domain (missing parts from reference TRBV7-2 and TRBJ2-2): GAGVSQSPSNKVTEKGKDVELRCDPISGHTALYWYRQSLGQGLEFLIYFQGNSAPDKSGLPSDRFSAERTGGSVSTLTIQRTQQEDSAVYLCASSFYTGELFFGEGSRLTVL.

This clonotype has only one observation. The chain recombines TRBV7-2 with TRBJ1-2; D is undetermined. The CDR3 extends over 13 amino acids. Germline V gene data show CDR1 as SGHTA and CDR2 as FQGNSA. Trimming removed 3 bases from V and 0 bases from J, with 5 bases in between. The CDR3 loop reads CASSFPANYGYTF. The CDR3 DNA follows: TGTGCCAGCAGCTTTCCGGCTAACTATGGCTACACCTTC.

This clonotype was found a few times. The chain couples TRBV28 to TRBJ1-2; D remains ambiguous. CDR1 and CDR2 from the germline V gene are MDHEN and SYDVKM. V lost 2 bases and J lost 4, with 5 bases in between. This CDR3 region has 12 residues. The CDR3 bases are TGTGCCAGCAGTTTACGGATCTATGGCTACACCTTC. Translated: CASSLRIYGYTF.

This clonotype came up many times. The chain carries TRBV4-3 and TRBJ2-7; D gene uncertain. Germline-derived CDR1 and CDR2 are LGHNA and YSLEER. There are 14 residues in the CDR3. V was cut by 0 bases and J by 3 bases, with 9 bases left in between. This chain's CDR3 is CASSQDLGYYEQYF. DNA of the CDR3: TGCGCCAGCAGCCAAGATCTAGGGTACTACGAGCAGTACTTC.

At least ten counts were recorded for this clonotype. The rearrangement links TRBV6-1 to TRBJ2-7; D is ambiguous. The V end was cut by 3 bases, the J end by 0 bases, with 12 bases between. The CDR3 is 15 amino acids. The germline V gene has CDR1 MNHNS and CDR2 SASEGT. CDR3: CASSDPQRSSYEQYF. CDR3 nucleotides: TGTGCCAGCAGTGACCCGCAGAGGAGCTCCTACGAGCAGTACTTC.

This clonotype showed up just a few times. This rearrangement joins TRBV5-1 to TRBJ2-1; either TRBD1 or TRBD2 may supply D (5 bases each). The germline gives CDR1 SGHRS, CDR2 YFSETQ. Trimming left V 1 base short and J 10 bases short, with 6 bases between. There are 11 residues in the CDR3. The CDR3 DNA sequence: TGCGCCAGCAGCTTGTGGGGGGAGCAGTTCTTC. Encoded protein: CASSLWGEQFF.